The next 23 T cell receptor beta chains were all read from a single sample in a study of blood T cell repertoires in COVID-19. The method was immunoSEQ multiplex PCR; TCRdb's version includes in-frame clones alone and lacks a portion of them. The table lists about 68,000 clones, 60% to 85% of them singletons, with roughly 20% in the top ten. Material: peripheral blood. These receptors were obtained from a human donor in a cohort sampled during active COVID-19.

The chain joins TRBV27 to TRBJ2-7; D is unresolved. V lost 4 bases and J 2 bases, leaving 12 bases between the germline ends. Germline assignment: CDR1 MNHEY and CDR2 SMNVEV (reference sequence). CDR3 length: 14 residues. The CDR3 nucleotides read TGTGCCAGCAGTTATCACAGTCCCGCCTACGAGCAGTACTTC. Translation gives CASSYHSPAYEQYF.

For the CDR3, the DNA is TGTGCCAGCAGTGACCCAGCGGGGGTAACTGGGGAGCTGTTTTTT. Protein product: CASSDPAGVTGELFF. The gene calls are TRBV2 and TRBJ2-2; 8 bases line up with TRBD2. Germline lookup yields CDR1 SNHLY and CDR2 FYNNEI. CDR3 length: 15 residues. Trimming took 3 bases from V and 8 from J; bases not matched to a gene: 8.

The J gene is TRBJ1-6, the V gene TRBV5-4; D not resolved. The ends were cut back, 5 bases at V and 7 bases at J, with 10 bases in the middle. Germline lookup yields CDR1 SGHNT and CDR2 YYREEE (reference sequence). CDR3 length: 13 amino acids. DNA for the CDR3: TGTGCCAGCAGACCGCACGGGAATTCACCCCTCCACTTT. Its protein is CASRPHGNSPLHF.

The chain is built from TRBV6-6 and TRBJ1-3, with D perhaps matching TRBD1 (6 bases). Trimming cost V 6 bases and J 2 bases, with 14 bases left between them. The CDR3 has 15 amino acids. Germline V CDR1 and CDR2: MNHNY, SVGAGI (reference sequence). CDR3 in DNA: TGTGCCAGCAGGGGCACAGGGATCACTGGAAACACCATATATTTT. Protein: CASRGTGITGNTIYF.

This clone turned up a few times. The CDR3 bases are TGTGCCAGCAGTTCAGGGCAGGGGAACTATGGCTACACCTTC. Encoded protein: CASSSGQGNYGYTF. The chain employs TRBV28 and TRBJ1-2, with D possibly being TRBD1 (6 bases). The CDR3 extends over 14 amino acids. The germline V gene encodes CDR1 MDHEN and CDR2 SYDVKM. V shed 4 bases and J shed 2 bases, with 11 bases lying between them.

This clone was seen only once. The CDR3: CASSEWQGYYEQYF. The CDR3 DNA follows: TGTGCCAGCAGTGAATGGCAGGGTTACTACGAGCAGTACTTC. This rearrangement joins TRBV2 to TRBJ2-7, with D maybe TRBD1 (5 bases). V lost 2 bases and J lost 3, with 11 bases in between. This CDR3 contains 14 residues. Germline V gene lookup returns CDR1 SNHLY and CDR2 FYNNEI.

This chain uses TRBV7-8 with TRBJ2-2, with TRBD2 as a possible D gene (6 bases). This CDR3 contains 15 residues. The V and J ends lost 1 base and 7 bases respectively, with 13 bases between them. The germline gives CDR1 SGHVS, CDR2 FQNEAQ. CDR3 in amino acids: CASSLDGSPGGELFF. CDR3 in DNA: TGTGCCAGCAGCTTAGACGGGAGTCCGGGCGGGGAGCTGTTTTTT.

This clone appeared a single time. The CDR3 nucleotides read TGTGCCAGCAGTGAAATCCTAACAGGGCGTGGGAAGAATGGCTACACCTTC. Translating it yields CASSEILTGRGKNGYTF. The chain joins TRBV6-1 to TRBJ1-2, with D tentatively TRBD1 (6 bases). The CDR3 extends over 17 amino acids. CDR1 MNHNS and CDR2 SASEGT come from the germline V gene. Trimming took 2 bases from V and 6 from J, leaving 22 bases between them.

The chain links TRBV6-1 to TRBJ1-4, with a weak D call TRBD1 (5 bases). Germline CDR1 is MNHNS and CDR2 is SASEGT. The CDR3 has 22 amino acids. Trimming shortened V by 2 bases and J by 4 bases, and 32 bases separated the two germline ends. The CDR3 DNA sequence: TGTGCCAGCAGTGAACTTGGGAGTTCAGGGTTGGCCTGGACTAAGCGTAATGAAAAACTGTTTTTT. Its translation is CASSELGSSGLAWTKRNEKLFF.

This chain joins TRBV9 and TRBJ1-6; TRBD1 agrees at 8 bases. Germline V gives CDR1 SGDLS, CDR2 YYNGEE. The junction had 8 bases not matched to a gene; V was cut back by 0 bases and J by 6 bases. This CDR3 contains 17 residues. The CDR3, as DNA: TGTGCCAGCAGCGTAGGGGGAGGGGGGACAGGTAATTCACCCCTCCACTTT. Residues: CASSVGGGGTGNSPLHF.

CDR3: CASSVTGENSPLHF. CDR3 nucleotide sequence: TGTGCCAGCAGCGTCACAGGGGAAAATTCACCCCTCCACTTT. The chain couples TRBV9 to TRBJ1-6; 7 bases line up with TRBD1. This CDR3 spans 14 amino acids. V gave up 2 bases and J gave up 7 bases; unmatched junction bases: 3. CDR1 and CDR2 (germline): SGDLS, YYNGEE.

This clone was recorded a few times. CDR3 sequence (DNA): TGTGCCAGCTCACCGCAGGGAGGAGCGGGCACAGATACGCAGTATTTT. As protein: CASSPQGGAGTDTQYF. The V call is TRBV18, the J call TRBJ2-3; maybe TRBD2 (6 bases). This CDR3 has 16 amino acids. The germline gives CDR1 KGHSH, CDR2 LQKENI. Trimming stripped 3 bases from V and 1 base from J, with 14 bases between.

This chain connects TRBV4-3 to TRBJ1-4, with 7 bases identical to TRBD1. After removal of 1 base from V and 7 bases from J, the junction contained 9 bases not matched to a gene. The CDR3 contains 16 residues. Germline values: CDR1 LGHNA, CDR2 YSLEER. This chain's CDR3 is CASSQGLTGRVEKLFF. CDR3 nucleotide sequence: TGCGCCAGCAGCCAAGGGTTGACAGGGCGGGTTGAAAAACTGTTTTTT.

The rearrangement joins TRBV28 to TRBJ2-7, with TRBD2 as a possible D gene (5 bases). CDR1 is MDHEN, CDR2 SYDVKM, per germline. V shed 5 bases and J shed 6 bases, with 17 bases lying between them. This CDR3 has 14 residues. The CDR3, as DNA: TGTGCCAGCAGTCGTACCGACGGGGTCGGCGAGCAGTACTTC. The encoded protein is CASSRTDGVGEQYF. Complete variable domain (other parts from reference TRBV28 and TRBJ2-7): DVKVTQSSRYLVKRTGEKVFLECVQDMDHENMFWYRQDPGLGLRLIYFSYDVKMKEKGDIPEGYSVSREKKERFSLILESASTNQTSMYLCASSRTDGVGEQYFGPGTRLTVT.

The genes are TRBV14 and TRBJ2-2; 7 bases line up with TRBD1. The germline CDR1 and CDR2 sequences are SGHDN and FVKESK. This CDR3 spans 17 amino acids. J lost 5 bases, V lost 3 bases, and 12 bases had no gene match. This CDR3 reads CASSQQTGDGVTGELFF. The CDR3 DNA sequence: TGTGCCAGCAGCCAGCAAACAGGGGACGGGGTGACCGGGGAGCTGTTTTTT.

This clone was recorded a few times. V usage is TRBV7-2 and J usage is TRBJ1-5; D is unclear. Germline-derived CDR1 and CDR2 are SGHTA and FQGNSA. V was trimmed by 1 base and J by 9 bases, leaving 13 bases between them. CDR3 length: 14 residues. CDR3 coding DNA: TGTGCCAGCAGCTTAGTAGGGCTCGGGAGGCCCCAGCATTTT. Translating gives CASSLVGLGRPQHF.

The chain couples TRBV29-1 to TRBJ2-7; 10 bases fit TRBD1. The CDR3 has 13 amino acids. Trimming at V came to 6 bases and at J to 3 bases, leaving 5 bases not matched to a gene. Germline CDR1 and CDR2: SQVTM and ANQGSEA. The DNA for the CDR3 is TGCAGCGTCACCGGGACAGGGGTCTACGAGCAGTACTTC. Protein product: CSVTGTGVYEQYF.

The chain joins TRBV3-1 (or the pseudogene TRBV3-2) to TRBJ2-1; D remains unclear. In germline, CDR1 is LGHDT, CDR2 YNNKEL (reference sequence). V was cut by 5 bases and J by 4 bases, with 3 bases left in between. The CDR3 runs to 11 residues. This CDR3 is CASSSYNEQFF. CDR3 DNA: TGTGCCAGCAGCTCTTACAATGAGCAGTTCTTC.

This rearrangement joins TRBV5-1 to TRBJ2-7; 8 bases agree with TRBD1. CDR3 length equals 14 residues. V dropped 3 bases and J dropped 4; count of bases not matched to a gene: 6. CDR1 and CDR2 (germline): SGHRS, YFSETQ. CDR3 DNA: TGCGCCAGCAGCTGGACAGGGCCCGGGTACGAGCAGTACTTC. Protein product: CASSWTGPGYEQYF. Full variable domain (missing parts from reference TRBV5-1 and TRBJ2-7): KAGVTQTPRYLIKTRGQQVTLSCSPISGHRSVSWYQQTPGQGLQFLFEYFSETQRNKGNFPGRFSGRQFSNSRSEMNVSTLELGDSALYLCASSWTGPGYEQYFGPGTRLTVT.

The chain couples TRBV29-1 to TRBJ2-3; 10 bases are shared with TRBD2. The CDR3 length is 14 residues. The germline gives CDR1 SQVTM, CDR2 ANQGSEA. Trimming cost V 4 bases and J 5 bases; bases outside gene matches: 6. The CDR3 region has the DNA TGCAGCGTTGTAGCTAGCGGGAGTAGAGATACGCAGTATTTT. As protein: CSVVASGSRDTQYF.

This rearrangement joins TRBV4-2 to TRBJ2-3; a possible D gene is TRBD2 (5 bases). In germline, CDR1 is LGHNA, CDR2 YNFKEQ. The V end was cut by 3 bases, the J end by 2 bases, with 18 bases between. The CDR3 extends over 17 amino acids. This CDR3 is CASSQTSIARPTDTQYF. Here the CDR3 DNA reads TGTGCCAGCAGCCAGACCTCTATAGCGCGACCCACAGATACGCAGTATTTT.

The rearrangement links TRBV7-2 to TRBJ1-5, with 8 bases fitting TRBD1. The germline V gene has CDR1 SGHTA and CDR2 FQGNSA. CDR3 size: 14 residues. V lost 5 bases to trimming and J lost 6 bases; unmatched junction nucleotides: 6. For the CDR3, the DNA is TGTGCCAGCAGCCCCCAGGGGGCTGGTCAGCCCCAGCATTTT. Translating it yields CASSPQGAGQPQHF.

This clone appeared a few times. V is TRBV9 and J is TRBJ2-3; 12 bases are shared with TRBD2. Germline assignment: CDR1 SGDLS and CDR2 YYNGEE. CDR3 length: 19 residues. V was clipped by 4 bases and J by 5 bases; unmatched bases: 17. The CDR3 DNA reads as TGTGCCAGCAGCCCAACACATCTTGGACTAGCGGGGTGGGGAGATACGCAGTATTTT. Translating gives CASSPTHLGLAGWGDTQYF.